This TCR beta chain originates from a study of T cell repertoires in cytomegalovirus infection. Study details: Matching HLA type, along with CMV infection, was indicated by public TCR beta signatures.

In this sample, this clonotype turned up a few times. Its target is not known. TCRdb reprocessed the reads via MiXCR and lists one record per CDR3 protein. The table lists approximately 500,000 distinct CDR3 sequences, 16% of them singletons. V shed 1 base and J shed 0 bases, with 16 bases lying between them. CDR3 length: 18 residues. Germline V gene data show CDR1 as SGDLS and CDR2 as YYNGEE. Regarding the study as a whole: HLA-C-restricted CMV clonotypes gave the most frequent clonotype in two of eight donors.

This chain joins TRBV9 and TRBJ2-2; D is perhaps TRBD2 (6 bases). The material sequenced was CD8+ T cells from PBMCs. The source of this sequence is a human donor in good health (CMV status not recorded). Some clones in this sample may be carry-over from other donors' samples. The CDR3 DNA reads as TGTGCCAGCAGCGTAATAGGAGGGAACAACCCGAACACCGGGGAGCTGTTTTTT. Amino acids: CASSVIGGNNPNTGELFF.